A selection of T cell receptor beta chains follows, all from one sample in a study of blood T cell repertoires in COVID-19. The repertoire was sequenced with immunoSEQ multiplex PCR; TCRdb's copy has only in-frame clones and lacks some. The sample includes 150,000 to 200,000 clones, roughly 90% seen only once; the top ten take 5.5% to 7.5%. Material: peripheral blood. Receptors were obtained from a man between 40 and 49 years old with acute or convalescent COVID-19. The CDR3 runs from the conserved cysteine through the conserved F or W. D genes are given only for firm matches. Only part of the rows carry a size: once, few, many, or a class if the clone is expanded.

size: -
V: TRBV7-2
D: -
J: TRBJ1-1
DNA: TGTGCCAGCAGCTTCCCGGAGGGGGGGGTGAACACTGAAGCTTTCTTT
CDR3: CASSFPEGGVNTEAFF

size: -
V: TRBV5-1
D: -
J: TRBJ2-1
DNA: TGCGCCAGCAGCTTGTCCCAGTACAATGAGCAGTTCTTC
CDR3: CASSLSQYNEQFF

size: -
V: TRBV18
D: TRBD1
J: TRBJ2-7
DNA: TGTGCCAGCTCACCTGGCAAAGGGACAGGAGTCTCCTACGAGCAGTACTTC
CDR3: CASSPGKGTGVSYEQYF

size: once
V: TRBV28
D: -
J: TRBJ1-2
DNA: TGTGCCAGCAGTTTATACAGGGCCTATGGCTACACCTTC
CDR3: CASSLYRAYGYTF

size: -
V: TRBV11-1
D: -
J: TRBJ1-2
DNA: TGTGCCAGCAGCTTGGGGAGGCAGGGCTATGGCTACACCTTC
CDR3: CASSLGRQGYGYTF

size: -
V: TRBV9
D: TRBD1
J: TRBJ2-7
DNA: TGTGCCAGCAGCTCCGGGACAGGATCCTACGAGCAGTACTTC
CDR3: CASSSGTGSYEQYF

size: -
V: TRBV28
D: TRBD1
J: TRBJ1-6
DNA: TGTGCCAGCAGTCCGGGACAGGGGTCATCACCCCTCCACTTT
CDR3: CASSPGQGSSPLHF

size: -
V: TRBV6-1
D: -
J: TRBJ2-7
DNA: TGTGCCAGCAGTGAAAACCCCGGGACAACGGTCTACGAGCAGTACTTC
CDR3: CASSENPGTTVYEQYF

size: -
V: TRBV7-9
D: TRBD2
J: TRBJ2-1
DNA: TGTGCCAGCAGCTCCCTTATCGGACTAGCGGATTCCTACAATGAGCAGTTCTTC
CDR3: CASSSLIGLADSYNEQFF

size: -
V: TRBV11-1
D: TRBD1
J: TRBJ1-2
DNA: TGTGCCAGCAGCTTTGGACAGGGCGAGCTGGGCTACACCTTC
CDR3: CASSFGQGELGYTF

size: -
V: TRBV5-1
D: -
J: TRBJ2-7
DNA: TGCGCCAGCAGCGGTAGCGGTACCTACGAGCAGTACTTC
CDR3: CASSGSGTYEQYF

size: -
V: TRBV13
D: -
J: TRBJ1-2
DNA: TGTGCCAGCATTCAGGATGCGGGCTACACCTTC
CDR3: CASIQDAGYTF

size: -
V: TRBV5-1
D: TRBD2
J: TRBJ2-1
DNA: TGCGCCAGCAGCGGGGGACTAGCGGGGTCTGAGCAGTTCTTC
CDR3: CASSGGLAGSEQFF

size: -
V: TRBV14
D: -
J: TRBJ2-1
DNA: TGTGCCAGCAGCCAACAGGGTATACCCGAGCAGTTCTTC
CDR3: CASSQQGIPEQFF

size: -
V: TRBV6-5
D: TRBD1
J: TRBJ1-1
DNA: TGTGCCAGCGACCCGACAGGGGTGAACACTGAAGCTTTCTTT
CDR3: CASDPTGVNTEAFF

size: once
V: TRBV18
D: -
J: TRBJ1-1
DNA: TGTGCCAGCTCACCCCTACAGGAGGGAGCTTTCTTT
CDR3: CASSPLQEGAFF

size: -
V: TRBV5-4
D: -
J: TRBJ2-7
DNA: TGTGCCAGCAGCTTTCCAGGGAACTACGAGCAGTACTTC
CDR3: CASSFPGNYEQYF

size: -
V: TRBV6-2/TRBV6-3
D: TRBD1
J: TRBJ2-2
DNA: TGTGCCAGCAGTTACCGGGCAGGGGGCGCGAACACCGGGGAGCTGTTTTTT
CDR3: CASSYRAGGANTGELFF

size: -
V: TRBV6-1
D: -
J: TRBJ2-1
DNA: TGTGCCAGCAGTGATAGGGGGGGTGAGCAGTTCTTC
CDR3: CASSDRGGEQFF

size: -
V: TRBV7-2
D: TRBD2
J: TRBJ2-5
DNA: TGTGCCAGCAGCTTACAGGGTAGCGGGGGGTTTGAGACCCAGTACTTC
CDR3: CASSLQGSGGFETQYF

size: -
V: TRBV7-2
D: -
J: TRBJ2-1
DNA: TGTGCCAGCAGCTTAAAGGAGATCCACTCGTACTACAATGAGCAGTTCTTC
CDR3: CASSLKEIHSYYNEQFF

size: -
V: TRBV7-2
D: TRBD2
J: TRBJ2-1
DNA: TGTGCCAGCAGCCGTAGCGGGTTCGATGAGCAGTTCTTC
CDR3: CASSRSGFDEQFF

size: -
V: TRBV18
D: TRBD2
J: TRBJ2-3
DNA: TGTGCCAGCTCACCACGACGCACTAGCGGGGCTCACACAGATACGCAGTATTTT
CDR3: CASSPRRTSGAHTDTQYF

size: -
V: TRBV9
D: -
J: TRBJ2-3
DNA: TGTGCCAGCAGCTCCACAGGTCCCCCCACAGATACGCAGTATTTT
CDR3: CASSSTGPPTDTQYF

size: -
V: TRBV14
D: -
J: TRBJ1-1
DNA: TGTGCCAGCAGCCAAGCGACAGGATCTTGGAACACTGAAGCTTTCTTT
CDR3: CASSQATGSWNTEAFF

size: -
V: TRBV29-1
D: TRBD1
J: TRBJ2-3
DNA: TGCAGCGTTGAAACTAGGACAGGGAGAGGTGGGACAGATACGCAGTATTTT
CDR3: CSVETRTGRGGTDTQYF

size: -
V: TRBV7-2
D: -
J: TRBJ2-7
DNA: TGTGCCAGCAGCTTAGGAGGGGGGGCCTCCTACGAGCAGTACTTC
CDR3: CASSLGGGASYEQYF

size: -
V: TRBV7-6
D: TRBD1
J: TRBJ2-7
DNA: TGTGCCAGCGGGCAGGGGCCAGATTCTCCCCAGGGGGCCTACGAGCAGTACTTC
CDR3: CASGQGPDSPQGAYEQYF

size: -
V: TRBV7-9
D: TRBD1
J: TRBJ2-2
DNA: TGTGCCAGCAGGTCAGGGGGCGCGGACGGGGAGCTGTTTTTT
CDR3: CASRSGGADGELFF

size: -
V: TRBV7-9
D: TRBD1
J: TRBJ1-1
DNA: TGTGCCAGCAGCCGGACAGGGGGCACTGAAGCTTTCTTT
CDR3: CASSRTGGTEAFF

size: -
V: TRBV30
D: -
J: TRBJ2-7
DNA: TGTGCCTGGAGTGTATCCCCGCCAGGATTCCCCTACGAGCAGTACTTC
CDR3: CAWSVSPPGFPYEQYF

size: once
V: TRBV9
D: TRBD1
J: TRBJ1-1
DNA: TGTGCCAGCAGCGCCGGATGGGACAGGGGGCTTGGCACTGAAGCTTTCTTT
CDR3: CASSAGWDRGLGTEAFF

size: -
V: TRBV11-2
D: -
J: TRBJ1-1
DNA: TGTGCCAGCAGCTCAGAAACTATGAACACTGAAGCTTTCTTT
CDR3: CASSSETMNTEAFF

size: -
V: TRBV5-6
D: -
J: TRBJ2-2
DNA: TGTGCCAGCAGCTTGGGTGGCGGGGGCGACACCGGGGAGCTGTTTTTT
CDR3: CASSLGGGGDTGELFF

size: -
V: TRBV13
D: -
J: TRBJ1-1
DNA: TGTGCCAGCAGCTCCCGACAGAGAGATGAAGCTTTCTTT
CDR3: CASSSRQRDEAFF

size: once
V: TRBV25-1
D: -
J: TRBJ2-2
DNA: TGTGCCAGCAGTGAATCGGGTACAGGGTCCGGGGAGCTGTTTTTT
CDR3: CASSESGTGSGELFF

size: -
V: TRBV24-1
D: -
J: TRBJ1-4
DNA: TGTGCCACCAGTGGTCGCAGAAAACTGTTTTTT
CDR3: CATSGRRKLFF

size: -
V: TRBV29-1
D: TRBD2
J: TRBJ2-2
DNA: TGCAGCGTTGAAATAGGGAAAGGACTAGCGGGGGGCGGCGGGGAGCTGTTTTTT
CDR3: CSVEIGKGLAGGGGELFF

size: -
V: TRBV19
D: TRBD2
J: TRBJ2-7
DNA: TGTGCCAGTAGTACCCGGGGGGGCAGCTCCTACGAGCAGTACTTC
CDR3: CASSTRGGSSYEQYF

size: -
V: TRBV4-2
D: -
J: TRBJ2-5
DNA: TGTGCCAGCAGCCAAGTAGCCCAGGGAGGCAAAGAGACCCAGTACTTC
CDR3: CASSQVAQGGKETQYF

size: -
V: TRBV9
D: -
J: TRBJ2-3
DNA: TGTGCCAGCAGCGTGGGTCTAGGAGTCACAGATACGCAGTATTTT
CDR3: CASSVGLGVTDTQYF

size: -
V: TRBV11-3
D: TRBD1
J: TRBJ1-1
DNA: TGTGCCAGCAGCTTAGAGGGGCCAGGGGGGCAGAGGAACACTGAAGCTTTCTTT
CDR3: CASSLEGPGGQRNTEAFF

size: -
V: TRBV2
D: TRBD1
J: TRBJ1-4
DNA: TGTGCCAGCAGTCTAGGCGCGTCAGGGGGTAATGAAAAACTGTTTTTT
CDR3: CASSLGASGGNEKLFF

size: -
V: TRBV5-1
D: TRBD2
J: TRBJ2-1
DNA: TGCGCCAGCAGCCACCGGACTAGCGGGAGTGACAATGAGCAGTTCTTC
CDR3: CASSHRTSGSDNEQFF

size: -
V: TRBV5-1
D: TRBD1
J: TRBJ2-2
DNA: TGCGCCAGCAGCTTAGGACAGGGCGCGAACACCGGGGAGCTGTTTTTT
CDR3: CASSLGQGANTGELFF

size: -
V: TRBV6-5
D: TRBD1
J: TRBJ1-5
DNA: TGTGCAGCAGGGGGCCTGGATCAGCCCCAGCATTTT
CDR3: CAAGGLDQPQHF

size: -
V: TRBV6-5
D: -
J: TRBJ1-2
DNA: TGTGCCAGCAGGATACAGGGTGACTATGGCTACACCTTC
CDR3: CASRIQGDYGYTF

size: few
V: TRBV7-2
D: TRBD2
J: TRBJ2-7
DNA: TGTGCCAGCAGCTTGTCAGCTAGCGGGGGCTACGAGCAGTACTTC
CDR3: CASSLSASGGYEQYF

size: -
V: TRBV5-1
D: -
J: TRBJ2-2
DNA: TGCGCCAGCAGCGTAGGCCCCACAGTCGGGGAGCTGTTTTTT
CDR3: CASSVGPTVGELFF

size: -
V: TRBV6-5
D: TRBD2
J: TRBJ2-3
DNA: TGTGCCAGCAGGCCAGTAGCGGGGGGCACAGATACGCAGTATTTT
CDR3: CASRPVAGGTDTQYF

size: -
V: TRBV7-2
D: TRBD1
J: TRBJ1-1
DNA: TGTGCCAGCAGTCAGACAGGGGGGTCTGAAGCTTTCTTT
CDR3: CASSQTGGSEAFF

size: -
V: TRBV30
D: -
J: TRBJ1-3
DNA: TGTGCCTGGAGTGAAACCTACTCTGGAAACACCATATATTTT
CDR3: CAWSETYSGNTIYF

size: once
V: TRBV5-1
D: -
J: TRBJ1-1
DNA: TGCGCCAGCAGCTTGGCGGGTCAGGGGTCTGAAGCTTTCTTT
CDR3: CASSLAGQGSEAFF